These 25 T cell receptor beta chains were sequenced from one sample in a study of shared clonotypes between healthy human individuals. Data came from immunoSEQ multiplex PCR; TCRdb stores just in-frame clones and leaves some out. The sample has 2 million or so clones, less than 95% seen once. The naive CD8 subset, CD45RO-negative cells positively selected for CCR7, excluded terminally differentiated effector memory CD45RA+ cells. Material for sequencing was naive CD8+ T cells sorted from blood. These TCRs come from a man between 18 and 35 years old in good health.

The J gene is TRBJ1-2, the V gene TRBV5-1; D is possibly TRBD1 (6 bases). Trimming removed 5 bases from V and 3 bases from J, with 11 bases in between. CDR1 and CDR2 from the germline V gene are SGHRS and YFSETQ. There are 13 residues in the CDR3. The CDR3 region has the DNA TGCGCCAGCAGTTCAGGGGCAGACTATGGCTACACCTTC. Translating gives CASSSGADYGYTF.

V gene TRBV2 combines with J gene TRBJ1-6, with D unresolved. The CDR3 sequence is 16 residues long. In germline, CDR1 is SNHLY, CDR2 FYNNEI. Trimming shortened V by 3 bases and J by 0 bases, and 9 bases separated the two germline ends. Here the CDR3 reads CASSDSLSSYNSPLHF. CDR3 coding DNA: TGTGCCAGCAGTGACAGCCTCAGCTCCTATAATTCACCCCTCCACTTT.

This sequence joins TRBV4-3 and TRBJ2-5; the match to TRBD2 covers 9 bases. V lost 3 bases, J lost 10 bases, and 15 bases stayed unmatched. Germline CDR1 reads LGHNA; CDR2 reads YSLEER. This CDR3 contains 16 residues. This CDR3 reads CASSQGPGVAGVIQYF. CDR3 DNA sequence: TGCGCCAGCAGCCAGGGCCCGGGAGTAGCGGGAGTGATCCAGTACTTC.

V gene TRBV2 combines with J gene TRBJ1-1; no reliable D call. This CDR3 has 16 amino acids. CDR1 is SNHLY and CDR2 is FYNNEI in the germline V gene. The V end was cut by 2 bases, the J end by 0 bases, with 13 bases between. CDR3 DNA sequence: TGTGCCAGCAGTGAAATGAGTCCGACCATGAACACTGAAGCTTTCTTT. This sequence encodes CASSEMSPTMNTEAFF.

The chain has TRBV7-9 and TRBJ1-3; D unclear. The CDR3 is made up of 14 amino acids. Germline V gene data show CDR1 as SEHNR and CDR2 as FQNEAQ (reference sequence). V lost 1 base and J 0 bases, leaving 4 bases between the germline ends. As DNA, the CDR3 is TGTGCCAGCAGCTTAGGGGCCTCTGGAAACACCATATATTTT. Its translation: CASSLGASGNTIYF.

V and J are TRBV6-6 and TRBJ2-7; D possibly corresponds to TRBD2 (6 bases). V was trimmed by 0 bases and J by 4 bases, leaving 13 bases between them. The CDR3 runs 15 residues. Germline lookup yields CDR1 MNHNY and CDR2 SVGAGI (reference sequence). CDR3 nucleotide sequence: TGTGCCAGCAGTTACTCTGCGGGATGGGAGTACGAGCAGTACTTC. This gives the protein CASSYSAGWEYEQYF.

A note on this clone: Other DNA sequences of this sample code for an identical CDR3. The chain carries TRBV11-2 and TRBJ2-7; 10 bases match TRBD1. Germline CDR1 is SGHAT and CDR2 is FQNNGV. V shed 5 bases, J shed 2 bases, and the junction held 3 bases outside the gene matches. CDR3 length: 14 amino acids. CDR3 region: CASSQGTGAYEQYF. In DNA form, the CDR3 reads TGTGCCAGCAGCCAGGGGACAGGGGCCTACGAGCAGTACTTC.

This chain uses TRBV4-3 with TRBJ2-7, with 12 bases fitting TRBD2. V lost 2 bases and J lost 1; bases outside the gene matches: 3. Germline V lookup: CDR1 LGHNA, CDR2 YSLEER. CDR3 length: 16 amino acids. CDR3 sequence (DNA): TGCGCCAGCAGCCAATCACTAGCGGGAGGATCCTACGAGCAGTACTTC. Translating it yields CASSQSLAGGSYEQYF.

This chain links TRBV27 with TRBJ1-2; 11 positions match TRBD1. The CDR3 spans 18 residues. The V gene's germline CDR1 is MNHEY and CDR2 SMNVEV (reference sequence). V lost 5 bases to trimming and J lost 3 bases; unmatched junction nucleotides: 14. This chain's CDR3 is CASSPVRGQGADYYGYTF. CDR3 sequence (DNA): TGTGCCAGCAGTCCTGTCCGAGGACAGGGGGCCGATTACTATGGCTACACCTTC.

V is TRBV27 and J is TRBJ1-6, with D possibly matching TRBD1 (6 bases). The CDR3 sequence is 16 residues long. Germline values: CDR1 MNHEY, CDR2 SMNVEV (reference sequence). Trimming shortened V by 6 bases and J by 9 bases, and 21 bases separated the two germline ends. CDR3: CASSSLGSPTGSPLHF. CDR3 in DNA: TGTGCCAGCAGCTCCTTAGGGTCCCCGACAGGTTCACCCCTCCACTTT.

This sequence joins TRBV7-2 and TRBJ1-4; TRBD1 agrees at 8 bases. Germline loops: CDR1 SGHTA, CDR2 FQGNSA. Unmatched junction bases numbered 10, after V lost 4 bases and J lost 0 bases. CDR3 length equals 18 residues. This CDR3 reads CASSSPDRVSSTNEKLFF. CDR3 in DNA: TGTGCCAGCAGCTCCCCGGACAGGGTGTCATCAACTAATGAAAAACTGTTTTTT.

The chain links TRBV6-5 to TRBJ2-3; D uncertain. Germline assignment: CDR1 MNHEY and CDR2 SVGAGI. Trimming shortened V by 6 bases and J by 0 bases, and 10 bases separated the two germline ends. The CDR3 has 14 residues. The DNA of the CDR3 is TGTGCCAGCAGCCACCGTCTTAGCACAGATACGCAGTATTTT. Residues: CASSHRLSTDTQYF.

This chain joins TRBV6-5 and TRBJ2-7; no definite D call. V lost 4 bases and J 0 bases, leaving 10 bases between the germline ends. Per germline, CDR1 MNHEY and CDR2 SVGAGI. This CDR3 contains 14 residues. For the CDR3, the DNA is TGTGCCAGCAGTTCCCAACCGTCCTCCTACGAGCAGTACTTC. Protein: CASSSQPSSYEQYF.

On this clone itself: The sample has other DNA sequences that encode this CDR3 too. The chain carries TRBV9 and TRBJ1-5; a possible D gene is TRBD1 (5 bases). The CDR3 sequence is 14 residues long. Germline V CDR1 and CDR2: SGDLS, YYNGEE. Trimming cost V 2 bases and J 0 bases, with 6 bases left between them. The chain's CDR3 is CASSVGGSNQPQHF. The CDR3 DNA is TGTGCCAGCAGCGTCGGGGGTAGCAATCAGCCCCAGCATTTT.

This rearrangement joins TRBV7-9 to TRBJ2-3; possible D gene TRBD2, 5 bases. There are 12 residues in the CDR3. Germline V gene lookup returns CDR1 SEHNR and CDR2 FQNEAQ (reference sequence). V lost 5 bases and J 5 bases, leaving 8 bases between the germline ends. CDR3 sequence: CASSQLVDTQYF. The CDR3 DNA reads TGTGCCAGCAGCCAACTAGTAGATACGCAGTATTTT.

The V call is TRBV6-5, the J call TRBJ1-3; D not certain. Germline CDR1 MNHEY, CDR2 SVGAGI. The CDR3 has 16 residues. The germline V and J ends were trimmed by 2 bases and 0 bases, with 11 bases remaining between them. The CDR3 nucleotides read TGTGCCAGCAGTTACGGCAGGATCGGCTCTGGAAACACCATATATTTT. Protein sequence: CASSYGRIGSGNTIYF.

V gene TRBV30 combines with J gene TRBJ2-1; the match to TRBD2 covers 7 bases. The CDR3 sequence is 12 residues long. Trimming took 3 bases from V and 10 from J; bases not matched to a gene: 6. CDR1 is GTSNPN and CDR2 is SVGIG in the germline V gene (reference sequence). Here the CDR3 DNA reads TGTGCCTGGAGGGGAGGGACTCCAGAGCAGTTCTTC. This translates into CAWRGGTPEQFF.

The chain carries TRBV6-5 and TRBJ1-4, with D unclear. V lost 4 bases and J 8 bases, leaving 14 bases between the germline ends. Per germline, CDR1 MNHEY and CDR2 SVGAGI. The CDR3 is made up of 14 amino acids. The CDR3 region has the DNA TGTGCCAGCAGTTTATGGGGAGAGCGGGAAAAACTGTTTTTT. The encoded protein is CASSLWGEREKLFF.

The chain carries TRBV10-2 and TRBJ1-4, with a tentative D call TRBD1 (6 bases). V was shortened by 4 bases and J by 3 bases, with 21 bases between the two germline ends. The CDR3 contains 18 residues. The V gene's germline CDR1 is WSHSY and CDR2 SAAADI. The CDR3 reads CASSGPRGKGEPNEKLFF. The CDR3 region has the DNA TGCGCCAGCAGTGGACCCCGGGGAAAGGGGGAACCTAATGAAAAACTGTTTTTT.

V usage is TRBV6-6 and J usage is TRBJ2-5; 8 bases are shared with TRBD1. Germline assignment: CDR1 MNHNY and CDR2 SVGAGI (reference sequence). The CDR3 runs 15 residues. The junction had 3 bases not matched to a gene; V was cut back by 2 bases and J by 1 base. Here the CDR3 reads CASSYPDRAQETQYF. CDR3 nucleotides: TGTGCCAGCAGTTACCCGGACAGGGCCCAAGAGACCCAGTACTTC.

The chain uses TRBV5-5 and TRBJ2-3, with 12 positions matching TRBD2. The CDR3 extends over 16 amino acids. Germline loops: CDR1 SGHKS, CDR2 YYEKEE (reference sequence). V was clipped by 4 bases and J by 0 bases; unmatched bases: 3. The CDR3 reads CASSPGTSGSTDTQYF. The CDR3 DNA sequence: TGTGCCAGCAGCCCCGGGACTAGCGGGAGCACAGATACGCAGTATTTT.

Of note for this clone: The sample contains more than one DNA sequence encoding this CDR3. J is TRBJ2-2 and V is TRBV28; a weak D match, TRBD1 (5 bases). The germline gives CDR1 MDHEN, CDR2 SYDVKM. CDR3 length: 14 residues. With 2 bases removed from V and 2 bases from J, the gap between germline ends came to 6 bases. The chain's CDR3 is CASSLQGNTGELFF. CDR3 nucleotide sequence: TGTGCCAGCAGTTTACAGGGTAACACCGGGGAGCTGTTTTTT.

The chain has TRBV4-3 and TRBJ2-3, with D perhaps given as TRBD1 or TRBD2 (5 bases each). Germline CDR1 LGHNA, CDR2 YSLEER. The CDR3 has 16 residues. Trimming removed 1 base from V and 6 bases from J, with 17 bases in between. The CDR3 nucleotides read TGCGCCAGCAGCCAAGCAGCGGTGCAGGGCTTGGATACGCAGTATTTT. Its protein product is CASSQAAVQGLDTQYF.

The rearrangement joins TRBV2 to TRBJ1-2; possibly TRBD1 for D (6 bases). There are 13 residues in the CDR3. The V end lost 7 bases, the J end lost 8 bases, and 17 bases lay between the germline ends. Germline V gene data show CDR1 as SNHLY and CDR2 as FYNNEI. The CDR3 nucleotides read TGTGCCAGCATCCCCAGGGGTGTAAAAGGCTACACCTTC. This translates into CASIPRGVKGYTF.

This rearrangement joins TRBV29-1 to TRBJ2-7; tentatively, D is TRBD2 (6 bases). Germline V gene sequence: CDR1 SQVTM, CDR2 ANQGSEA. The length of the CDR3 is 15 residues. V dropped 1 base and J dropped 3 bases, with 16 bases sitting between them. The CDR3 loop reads CSVEVGGGYNYEQYF. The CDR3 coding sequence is TGCAGCGTTGAAGTTGGTGGAGGGTACAACTACGAGCAGTACTTC.